A single sample gave rise to the 30 T cell receptor beta chains below, sequenced in a study of T-cell memory formation after mild COVID-19. MiXCR, applied by TCRdb to the 5' RACE reads, yields one record per CDR3 protein. Of roughly 150,000 distinct CDR3 sequences listed, roughly 14% are singletons. The sequenced sample was PBMCs or a T cell subset sorted from them (not recorded which). The receptor source for this set is an adult woman who had mild COVID-19 (a few samples of this study predate the infection). Cell type and time point are not known.

The rearrangement uses TRBV7-9 and TRBJ2-7, with a weak D call TRBD1 (5 bases). Deletions cut 8 bases from V and 3 bases from J, with 14 bases between. The V gene's germline CDR1 is SEHNR and CDR2 FQNEAQ (reference sequence). This CDR3 comprises 13 residues. DNA for the CDR3: TGTGCCAGCGGTACCGACAGTCGCTACGAGCAGTACTTC. It translates to CASGTDSRYEQYF.

This clonotype was counted only a few times. The rearrangement links TRBV7-2 to TRBJ2-7, with D maybe TRBD2 (6 bases). V was clipped by 7 bases and J by 3 bases, with 25 bases between them. The CDR3 runs 17 residues. The germline CDR1 and CDR2 sequences are SGHTA and FQGNSA. CDR3 residues: CASNNPIGEATGYEQYF. The CDR3 DNA sequence: TGTGCCAGCAACAACCCTATAGGGGAGGCTACTGGCTACGAGCAGTACTTC.

This chain connects TRBV6-5 to TRBJ2-3, with D possibly being TRBD1 or TRBD2 (5 bases each). Per the germline V gene, CDR1 is MNHEY and CDR2 is SVGAGI. Trimming pared 2 bases from V and 2 bases from J, leaving 11 bases between. The CDR3 extends over 15 amino acids. The CDR3 region has the DNA TGTGCCAGCAGTTACGGGACGGAGTTCACAGATACGCAGTATTTT. Translation gives CASSYGTEFTDTQYF.

This clonotype came up a few times. The genes are TRBV6-5 and TRBJ1-6, with D perhaps TRBD1 (6 bases). Trimming stripped 6 bases from V and 7 bases from J, with 10 bases between. Germline V gene sequence: CDR1 MNHEY, CDR2 SVGAGI. The CDR3 covers 13 residues. In DNA, the CDR3 is TGTGCCAGCAGCCGTACAGGGAATTCACCCCTCCACTTT. It translates to CASSRTGNSPLHF.

This rearrangement joins TRBV5-1 to TRBJ1-1; D might be TRBD1 (6 bases). The germline gives CDR1 SGHRS, CDR2 YFSETQ. Trimming removed 4 bases at V and 3 bases at J, with 16 bases between. The CDR3 has 15 residues. DNA of the CDR3: TGCGCCAGCAGCGGTGGTAGAGGGGGAGACACTGAAGCTTTCTTT. Its protein product is CASSGGRGGDTEAFF.

This clonotype was observed a few times. V and J are TRBV3-1 and TRBJ2-1; the D gene is possibly TRBD1 (5 bases). Trimming pared 3 bases from V and 13 bases from J, leaving 13 bases between. The CDR3 runs 12 residues. Germline V gene data show CDR1 as LGHDT and CDR2 as YNNKEL (reference sequence). The CDR3 sequence: CASSQSRQPQFF. Written as DNA, the CDR3 is TGTGCCAGCAGCCAGTCCCGACAGCCACAGTTCTTC.

This clonotype was counted between two and nine times. The J gene is TRBJ2-7, the V gene TRBV7-6; D is uncertain. Germline V lookup: CDR1 SGHVS, CDR2 FNYEAQ. V was pared by 2 bases and J by 3 bases, with 8 bases between. The CDR3 loop spans 13 amino acids. CDR3 region: CASSLRGDYEQYF. The CDR3 region has the DNA TGTGCCAGCAGCTTAAGAGGTGACTACGAGCAGTACTTC. Combining the CDR3 with reference TRBV7-6 and TRBJ2-7 gives the whole variable domain GAGVSQSPRYKVTKRGQDVALRCDPISGHVSLYWYRQALGQGPEFLTYFNYEAQQDKSGLPNDRFSAERPEGSISTLTIQRTEQRDSAMYRCASSLRGDYEQYFGPGTRLTVT.

The rearrangement uses TRBV12-3 or TRBV12-4 and TRBJ1-6; D might be TRBD1 (6 bases). The V end was cut by 6 bases, the J end by 7 bases, with 13 bases between. The CDR3 is 14 amino acids. This CDR3 reads CASRGGGYNSPLHF. The CDR3 DNA follows: TGTGCCAGCAGAGGAGGGGGATACAATTCACCCCTCCACTTT.

This rearrangement joins TRBV7-2 to TRBJ1-1; the D is unclear. The CDR3 runs 14 residues. Trimming left V 4 bases short and J 3 bases short, with 12 bases between. CDR1 is SGHTA, CDR2 FQGNSA, per germline. The CDR3 spells CASSSTLGYTEAFF. The CDR3 DNA reads as TGTGCCAGCAGCTCCACCCTGGGGTACACTGAAGCTTTCTTT. Using reference TRBV7-2 and TRBJ1-1 for the parts outside the CDR3, the full variable domain is GAGVSQSPSNKVTEKGKDVELRCDPISGHTALYWYRQSLGQGLEFLIYFQGNSAPDKSGLPSDRFSAERTGGSVSTLTIQRTQQEDSAVYLCASSSTLGYTEAFFGQGTRLTVV.

This clonotype was counted between two and nine times. The chain employs TRBV5-1 and TRBJ2-1; possibly TRBD2 for D (5 bases). Germline CDR1 SGHRS, CDR2 YFSETQ. Between the trimmed V and J ends, which lost 2 bases and 0 bases, there was a span of 12 bases. The CDR3 is made up of 16 amino acids. In DNA, the CDR3 is TGCGCCAGCAGCTTCCACGGGGATAGCTCCTACAATGAGCAGTTCTTC. Encoded protein: CASSFHGDSSYNEQFF. Full variable domain (rest looked up from reference TRBV5-1 and TRBJ2-1): KAGVTQTPRYLIKTRGQQVTLSCSPISGHRSVSWYQQTPGQGLQFLFEYFSETQRNKGNFPGRFSGRQFSNSRSEMNVSTLELGDSALYLCASSFHGDSSYNEQFFGPGTRLTVL.

This clonotype has just a few counts. The V and J genes are TRBV12-3 or TRBV12-4 and TRBJ2-1; tentative D call: TRBD2 (6 bases). The CDR3 consists of 16 residues. V was trimmed by 5 bases and J by 7 bases, leaving 21 bases between them. CDR3 DNA: TGTGCCAGCAGTGCTTTGGGGGGTAGCGAGAGGAATGAGCAGTTCTTC. This encodes CASSALGGSERNEQFF.

This clonotype has at least ten counts. The gene calls are TRBV4-1 and TRBJ1-6, with 10 bases that match TRBD1. This CDR3 has 17 amino acids. The germline CDR1 and CDR2 sequences are MGHRA and YSYEKL. The V and J ends lost 4 bases and 12 bases, in that order; junction bases with no gene match: 15. The CDR3 nucleotides read TGCGCCAGCAGCCCCACCACCCAGGGACAGGGGAGGGGACCCCTCCACTTT. Its protein is CASSPTTQGQGRGPLHF.

In this sample, this clonotype turned up a few times. The genes are TRBV20-1 and TRBJ2-2; no clear D. The V gene's germline CDR1 is DFQATT and CDR2 SNEGSKA (reference sequence). V dropped 6 bases and J dropped 4 bases, with 12 bases sitting between them. The CDR3 contains 13 residues. The DNA of the CDR3 is TGCAGTGCGCCATCCAGGCTCACCGGGGAGCTGTTTTTT. It codes for CSAPSRLTGELFF.

This clonotype was seen only a few times. The rearrangement links TRBV28 to TRBJ2-5; D not resolved. The length of the CDR3 is 13 residues. CDR1 and CDR2 (germline): MDHEN, SYDVKM. The V gene lost 2 bases and the J gene lost 2 bases, with 6 bases spanning the gap. The CDR3 coding sequence is TGTGCCAGCAGTTTACGGCTACAAGAGACCCAGTACTTC. Amino acid sequence: CASSLRLQETQYF.

This chain links TRBV6-2 or TRBV6-3 with TRBJ1-1, with TRBD1 matching over 10 bases. Losses at the gene ends were 0 bases for V and 3 bases for J; bases not matched to a gene: 13. This CDR3 region has 19 residues. Germline CDR1 reads MNHEY; CDR2 reads SVGEGT. The CDR3 nucleotides read TGTGCCAGCAGTTACTCGATGCAGGGACAGGGGATCCGGGACACTGAAGCTTTCTTT. Translated: CASSYSMQGQGIRDTEAFF.

This clonotype was seen a few times. The chain carries TRBV19 and TRBJ2-7; D possibly corresponds to TRBD1 (6 bases). V shed 2 bases and J shed 0 bases, with 8 bases lying between them. CDR1 and CDR2 from the germline V gene are LNHDA and SQIVND (reference sequence). This CDR3 contains 14 residues. CDR3 DNA sequence: TGTGCCAGTAGTATACTACAGGGCTCCTACGAGCAGTACTTC. Protein sequence: CASSILQGSYEQYF.

CDR3 region: CASSFDPGAGELFF. CDR3 nucleotide sequence: TGTGCCAGCAGCTTTGATCCAGGGGCTGGGGAGCTGTTTTTT. The J gene is TRBJ2-2, the V gene TRBV7-2; TRBD1 is a possible D gene (6 bases). This CDR3 region has 14 residues. The germline V gene has CDR1 SGHTA and CDR2 FQGNSA. Trimming stripped 3 bases from V and 8 bases from J, with 13 bases between. The whole variable domain, remainder taken from reference TRBV7-2 and TRBJ2-2, is GAGVSQSPSNKVTEKGKDVELRCDPISGHTALYWYRQSLGQGLEFLIYFQGNSAPDKSGLPSDRFSAERTGGSVSTLTIQRTQQEDSAVYLCASSFDPGAGELFFGEGSRLTVL.

This clonotype was recorded many times. CDR3 sequence: CASRRDRTQETQYF. CDR3 coding DNA: TGTGCCAGCAGGCGGGACCGTACTCAAGAGACCCAGTACTTC. The V gene is TRBV12-3 or TRBV12-4, the J gene TRBJ2-5; tentatively, D is TRBD2 (6 bases). The CDR3 covers 14 residues. V gave up 6 bases and J gave up 2 bases, with 13 bases separating them.

The CDR3 region has the DNA TGTGCCAGCAGTTCGGCACCGGGGGGGAATTCACCCCTCCACTTT. Protein: CASSSAPGGNSPLHF. The chain combines TRBV12-3 or TRBV12-4 with TRBJ1-6; D might be TRBD1 (5 bases). The ends were cut back, 4 bases at V and 7 bases at J, with 14 bases in the middle. This CDR3 contains 15 residues.

This clonotype was seen once. The rearrangement links TRBV19 to TRBJ2-7; the D gene is possibly TRBD1 (6 bases). The germline V gene has CDR1 LNHDA and CDR2 SQIVND (reference sequence). Trimming left V 7 bases short and J 1 base short, with 17 bases between. The CDR3 covers 15 residues. The CDR3 DNA follows: TGTGCCAGTACCACCGGGACATCCGCATCCTACGAGCAGTACTTC. Protein sequence: CASTTGTSASYEQYF. Complete variable domain (other parts from reference TRBV19 and TRBJ2-7): DGGITQSPKYLFRKEGQNVTLSCEQNLNHDAMYWYRQDPGQGLRLIYYSQIVNDFQKGDIAEGYSVSREKKESFPLTVTSAQKNPTAFYLCASTTGTSASYEQYFGPGTRLTVT.

Note on this clonotype: A junction boundary mismatches the germline segment, possibly from a read error. The chain recombines TRBV5-6 with TRBJ2-7; D might be TRBD1 (5 bases). This CDR3 is 12 amino acids long. CDR1 SGHDT and CDR2 YYEEEE come from the germline V gene. CDR3 in amino acids: CAGSSIQGEQYF. The CDR3 DNA reads TGTGCCGGCAGCTCGATTCAGGGCGAGCAGTACTTC.

The chain joins TRBV3-1 to TRBJ2-5; no firm D call. The CDR3 is 12 amino acids. The V gene's germline CDR1 is LGHDT and CDR2 YNNKEL (reference sequence). Trimming shortened V by 4 bases and J by 6 bases, and 9 bases separated the two germline ends. The CDR3 region is CASSPYTQTQYF. The CDR3, as DNA: TGTGCCAGCAGCCCCTACACCCAGACCCAGTACTTC.

A few counts support this clonotype. The V and J genes are TRBV25-1 and TRBJ2-7; no reliable D call. The V end lost 9 bases, the J end lost 2 bases, and 14 bases lay between the germline ends. Germline CDR1 MGHDK, CDR2 SYGVNS. The CDR3 is 13 residues long. Here the CDR3 reads CASSMMHTYEQYF. DNA for the CDR3: TGTGCCAGTTCCATGATGCACACCTACGAGCAGTACTTC.

V and J are TRBV14 and TRBJ2-5; no definite D call. CDR1 and CDR2 (germline): SGHDN, FVKESK. The CDR3 has 11 residues. V was trimmed by 1 base and J by 6 bases, leaving 3 bases between them. In DNA, the CDR3 is TGTGCCAGCAGCCAAGCGAAGACCCAGTACTTC. It encodes CASSQAKTQYF. Based on the CDR3 plus reference TRBV14 and TRBJ2-5, the full variable domain is EAGVTQFPSHSVIEKGQTVTLRCDPISGHDNLYWYRRVMGKEIKFLLHFVKESKQDESGMPNNRFLAERTGGTYSTLKVQPAELEDSGVYFCASSQAKTQYFGPGTRLLVL.

In its sample, this clonotype was seen a few times. The J gene is TRBJ2-1, the V gene TRBV30; 7 nucleotides match TRBD2. CDR3 length equals 15 residues. CDR1 is GTSNPN, CDR2 SVGIG, per germline (reference sequence). The J segment lost 1 base and the V segment lost 2 bases, leaving 5 bases of the junction unmatched. The CDR3 spells CAWSPWGGSYNEQFF. CDR3 in DNA: TGTGCCTGGAGTCCCTGGGGGGGGTCCTACAATGAGCAGTTCTTC.

This chain uses TRBV7-9 with TRBJ2-3; 8 bases map to TRBD2. V shed 4 bases and J 3 bases; nucleotides not matched to a gene: 9. The germline CDR1 and CDR2 sequences are SEHNR and FQNEAQ (reference sequence). The CDR3 length is 16 residues. The CDR3 protein is CASSSRTSRRTDTQYF. The CDR3 nucleotides read TGTGCCAGCAGCTCGCGGACTAGCCGAAGGACAGATACGCAGTATTTT. Full variable domain (rest looked up from reference TRBV7-9 and TRBJ2-3): DTGVSQNPRHKITKRGQNVTFRCDPISEHNRLYWYRQTLGQGPEFLTYFQNEAQLEKSRLLSDRFSAERPKGSFSTLEIQRTEQGDSAMYLCASSSRTSRRTDTQYFGPGTRLTVL.

This clonotype was found a few times. This rearrangement joins TRBV12-3 or TRBV12-4 to TRBJ2-3; D gene uncertain. V was cut by 5 bases and J by 2 bases, with 11 bases left in between. This CDR3 is 14 amino acids long. In nucleotides, the CDR3 is TGTGCCAGCAGTCCGAGCCTTACCACAGATACGCAGTATTTT. This sequence encodes CASSPSLTTDTQYF.

This clonotype was observed many times. V is TRBV7-2 and J is TRBJ2-7; either TRBD1 or TRBD2 may fit D (6 bases each). CDR1 SGHTA and CDR2 FQGNSA come from the germline V gene. The CDR3 extends over 15 amino acids. The V end was cut by 1 base, the J end by 0 bases, with 10 bases between. The CDR3 here is CASSLGGASSYEQYF. In DNA form, the CDR3 reads TGTGCCAGCAGCTTAGGGGGGGCGTCCTCCTACGAGCAGTACTTC.

In its sample, this clonotype was seen a few times. V and J are TRBV9 and TRBJ2-7; no firm D call. Deletions cut 1 base from V and 1 base from J, with 3 bases between. The CDR3 consists of 12 residues. Germline assignment: CDR1 SGDLS and CDR2 YYNGEE. The CDR3 DNA follows: TGTGCCAGCAGCGTAATTTCCTACGAGCAGTACTTC. It codes for CASSVISYEQYF.

The rearrangement uses TRBV4-3 and TRBJ2-1, with D unclear. From germline, CDR1 is LGHNA and CDR2 YSLEER. The V end was cut by 4 bases, the J end by 8 bases, with 12 bases between. This CDR3 region has 13 residues. CDR3 in DNA: TGCGCCAGCAGCCCCGGTCCCTATGATGAGCAGTTCTTC. Translated: CASSPGPYDEQFF.